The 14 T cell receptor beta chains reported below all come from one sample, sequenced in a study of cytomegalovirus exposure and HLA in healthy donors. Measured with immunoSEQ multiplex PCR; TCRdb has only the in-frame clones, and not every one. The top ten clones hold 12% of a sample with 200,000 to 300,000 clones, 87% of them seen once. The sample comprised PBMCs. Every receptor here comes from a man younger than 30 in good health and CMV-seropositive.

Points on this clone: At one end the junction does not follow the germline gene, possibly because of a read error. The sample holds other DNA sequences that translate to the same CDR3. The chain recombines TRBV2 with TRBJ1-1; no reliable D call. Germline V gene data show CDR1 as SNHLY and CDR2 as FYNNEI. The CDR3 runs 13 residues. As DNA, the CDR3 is TGTGCCAGCAGCGAAGGACCGGGGACTGAAGCTTTCTTT. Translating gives CASSEGPGTEAFF.

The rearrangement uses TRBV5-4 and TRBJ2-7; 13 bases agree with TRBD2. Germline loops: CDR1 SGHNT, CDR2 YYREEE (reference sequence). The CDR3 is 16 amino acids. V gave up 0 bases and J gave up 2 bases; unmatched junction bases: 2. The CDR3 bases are TGTGCCAGCAGCTTGGGGACTAGCGGGAGACCCTACGAGCAGTACTTC. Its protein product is CASSLGTSGRPYEQYF.

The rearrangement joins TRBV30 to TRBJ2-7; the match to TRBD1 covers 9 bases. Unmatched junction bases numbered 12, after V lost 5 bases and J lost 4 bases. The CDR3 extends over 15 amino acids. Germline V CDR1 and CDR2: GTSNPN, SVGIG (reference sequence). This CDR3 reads CAWRSRQGVPYEQYF. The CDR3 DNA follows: TGTGCCTGGCGATCGAGACAGGGGGTCCCTTACGAGCAGTACTTC.

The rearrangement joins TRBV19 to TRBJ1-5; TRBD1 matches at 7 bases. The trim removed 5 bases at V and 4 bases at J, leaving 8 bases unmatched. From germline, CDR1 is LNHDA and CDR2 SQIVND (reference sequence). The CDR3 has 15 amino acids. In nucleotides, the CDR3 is TGTGCCAGTAGTTCTCGGGACAGCAGGAATCAGCCCCAGCATTTT. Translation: CASSSRDSRNQPQHF.

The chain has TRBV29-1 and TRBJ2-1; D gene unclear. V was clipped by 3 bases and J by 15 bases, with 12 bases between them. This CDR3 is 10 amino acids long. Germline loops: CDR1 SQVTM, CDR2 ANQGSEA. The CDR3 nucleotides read TGCAGCGTTGACGAGAGAGGTCCGTTCTTC. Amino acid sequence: CSVDERGPFF.

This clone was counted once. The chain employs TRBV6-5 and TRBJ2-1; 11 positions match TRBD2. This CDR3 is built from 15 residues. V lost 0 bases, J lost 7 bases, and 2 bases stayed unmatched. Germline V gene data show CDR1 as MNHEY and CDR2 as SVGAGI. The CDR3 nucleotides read TGTGCCAGCAGTTACTCGTCTAGCGGGGGGAATGAGCAGTTCTTC. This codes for CASSYSSSGGNEQFF.

CDR3 bases: TGTGCCAGCAGTGGGCCCCCAGCGACCCAGTACTTC. Protein product: CASSGPPATQYF. The V call is TRBV25-1, the J call TRBJ2-5; D remains unclear. Trimming left V 4 bases short and J 7 bases short, with 10 bases between. Per germline, CDR1 MGHDK and CDR2 SYGVNS. The CDR3 runs to 12 residues.

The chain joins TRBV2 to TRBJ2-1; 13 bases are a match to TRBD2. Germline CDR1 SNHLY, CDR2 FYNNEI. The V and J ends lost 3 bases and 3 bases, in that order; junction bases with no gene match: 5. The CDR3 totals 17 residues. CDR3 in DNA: TGTGCCAGCAGTGACCCCCGGACTAGCGGGAGCTACAATGAGCAGTTCTTC. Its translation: CASSDPRTSGSYNEQFF.

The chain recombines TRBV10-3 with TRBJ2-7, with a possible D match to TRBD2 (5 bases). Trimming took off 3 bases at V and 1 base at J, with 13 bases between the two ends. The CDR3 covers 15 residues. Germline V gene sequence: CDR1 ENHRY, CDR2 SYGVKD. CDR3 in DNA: TGTGCCATCAGTGACGAATACCTAGCTTCCTACGAGCAGTACTTC. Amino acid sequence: CAISDEYLASYEQYF.

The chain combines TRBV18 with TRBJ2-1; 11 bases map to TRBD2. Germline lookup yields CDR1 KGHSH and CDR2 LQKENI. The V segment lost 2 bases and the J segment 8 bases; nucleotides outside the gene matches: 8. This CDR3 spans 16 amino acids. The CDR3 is CASSPVAGGLFDEQFF. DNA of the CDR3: TGTGCCAGCTCACCAGTAGCGGGAGGGCTATTCGATGAGCAGTTCTTC.

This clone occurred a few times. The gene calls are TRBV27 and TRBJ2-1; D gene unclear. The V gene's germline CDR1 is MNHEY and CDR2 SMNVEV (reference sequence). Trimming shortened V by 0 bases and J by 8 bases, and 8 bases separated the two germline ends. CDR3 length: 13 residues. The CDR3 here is CASSLSMWDEQFF. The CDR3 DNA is TGTGCCAGCAGTTTATCGATGTGGGATGAGCAGTTCTTC.

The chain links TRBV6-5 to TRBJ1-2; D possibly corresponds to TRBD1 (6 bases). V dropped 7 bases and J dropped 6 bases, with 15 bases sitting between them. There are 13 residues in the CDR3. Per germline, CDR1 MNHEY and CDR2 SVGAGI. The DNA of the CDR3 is TGTGCCAGCAATGAACAGGGAGACGATGGCTACACCTTC. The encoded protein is CASNEQGDDGYTF.

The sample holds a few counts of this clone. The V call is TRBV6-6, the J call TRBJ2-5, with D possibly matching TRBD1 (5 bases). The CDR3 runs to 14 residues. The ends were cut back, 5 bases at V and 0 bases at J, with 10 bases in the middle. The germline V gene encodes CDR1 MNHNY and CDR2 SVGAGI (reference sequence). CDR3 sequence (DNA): TGTGCCAGCAGTCACCCAGGGAACCAAGAGACCCAGTACTTC. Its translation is CASSHPGNQETQYF.

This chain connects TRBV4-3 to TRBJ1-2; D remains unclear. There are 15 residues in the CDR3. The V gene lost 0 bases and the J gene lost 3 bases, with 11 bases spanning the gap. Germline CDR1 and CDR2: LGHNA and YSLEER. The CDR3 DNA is TGCGCCAGCAGCCAAGACATCGACTCCGACTATGGCTACACCTTC. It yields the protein CASSQDIDSDYGYTF.